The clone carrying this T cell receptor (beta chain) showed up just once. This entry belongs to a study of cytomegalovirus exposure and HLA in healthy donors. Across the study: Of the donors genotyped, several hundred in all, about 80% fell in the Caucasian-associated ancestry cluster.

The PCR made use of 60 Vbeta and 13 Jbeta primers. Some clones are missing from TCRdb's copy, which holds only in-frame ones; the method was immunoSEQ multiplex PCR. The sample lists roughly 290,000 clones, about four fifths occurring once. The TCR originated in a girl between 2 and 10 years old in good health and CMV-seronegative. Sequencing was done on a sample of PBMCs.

The CDR3 spells CASSFQREGGDTQYF. The CDR3 DNA reads as TGTGCCAGCAGCTTTCAGCGGGAGGGGGGAGATACGCAGTATTTT. The chain carries TRBV11-2 and TRBJ2-3; 10 nucleotides agree with TRBD2. With 3 bases clipped from V and 5 bases from J, the junction kept 5 bases outside the gene matches. The CDR3 extends over 15 amino acids. The germline V gene has CDR1 SGHAT and CDR2 FQNNGV.